This is a list of T cell receptor beta chains from one sample in a study of blood T cell repertoires in COVID-19. This table comes from immunoSEQ multiplex PCR, and its TCRdb copy is limited to in-frame clones, with some not included. The sample includes some 400,000 clones, around 87% of them seen just once. The sample was peripheral blood. Receptor source: a woman aged 25 to 39 with COVID-19, enrolled during active disease. Both conserved end residues are part of each CDR3. The order of the fields is J gene, clone size, D gene, V gene, CDR3 DNA, CDR3 protein. A D gene is named only where the DNA matches it firmly. Some rows have no size entry. The others give once, few or many, or a class for an expanded clone.

J gene: TRBJ1-6
clone size: once
D gene: .
V gene: TRBV6-2/TRBV6-3
CDR3 DNA: TGTGCCAGCAGTTATAGGACAAATAATTCACCCCTCCACTTT
CDR3 protein: CASSYRTNNSPLHF

J gene: TRBJ2-7
clone size: .
D gene: TRBD1
V gene: TRBV4-1
CDR3 DNA: TGCGCCAGCAGCCCTGGCACAGGACAGGGGACCTACGAGCAGTACTTC
CDR3 protein: CASSPGTGQGTYEQYF

J gene: TRBJ2-7
clone size: .
D gene: TRBD2
V gene: TRBV28
CDR3 DNA: TGTGCCAGCAGTTTGGGCGGGAGGATCTACGAGCAGTACTTC
CDR3 protein: CASSLGGRIYEQYF

J gene: TRBJ1-3
clone size: .
D gene: .
V gene: TRBV14
CDR3 DNA: TGTGCCAGCTCTCTCCGGGGGGTCTCTGGAAACACCATATATTTT
CDR3 protein: CASSLRGVSGNTIYF

J gene: TRBJ2-1
clone size: .
D gene: TRBD2
V gene: TRBV10-1
CDR3 DNA: TGCGCCAGCAGTCGTAGCGGGGGGGGATACAATGAGCAGTTCTTC
CDR3 protein: CASSRSGGGYNEQFF

J gene: TRBJ2-3
clone size: .
D gene: TRBD2
V gene: TRBV5-1
CDR3 DNA: TGCGCCAGCAGCTTAGGACTAGCCGAAACAGATACGCAGTATTTT
CDR3 protein: CASSLGLAETDTQYF

J gene: TRBJ2-7
clone size: once
D gene: TRBD2
V gene: TRBV9
CDR3 DNA: TGTGCCAGCAGCGTAGGGGCGGGAGGGCTTCTAGAGCAGTACTTC
CDR3 protein: CASSVGAGGLLEQYF

J gene: TRBJ1-1
clone size: .
D gene: .
V gene: TRBV30
CDR3 DNA: TGTGCCTGGAGTGGTCGGAGTGAAGCTTTCTTT
CDR3 protein: CAWSGRSEAFF

J gene: TRBJ2-2
clone size: .
D gene: TRBD2
V gene: TRBV30
CDR3 DNA: TGTGCCTGGTCCGGGGGGGCCGGGGAGCTGTTTTTT
CDR3 protein: CAWSGGAGELFF

J gene: TRBJ1-2
clone size: .
D gene: .
V gene: TRBV5-1
CDR3 DNA: TGCGCCAGCAGCTTTGGGGCAGGGGTCGTCTATGGCTACACCTTC
CDR3 protein: CASSFGAGVVYGYTF

J gene: TRBJ2-7
clone size: .
D gene: TRBD2
V gene: TRBV28
CDR3 DNA: TGTGCCAGCAGTCCCACGACTAGCGGGGCGGGAGAGCAGTACTTC
CDR3 protein: CASSPTTSGAGEQYF

J gene: TRBJ1-5
clone size: .
D gene: TRBD1
V gene: TRBV5-6
CDR3 DNA: TGTGCCAGCAGCTTCACCGGGACAGGGCCTAATCAGCCCCAGCATTTT
CDR3 protein: CASSFTGTGPNQPQHF

J gene: TRBJ1-1
clone size: .
D gene: TRBD1
V gene: TRBV29-1
CDR3 DNA: TGCAGCGTTGTGGGGGACAGGGGGTTTAGGTACACTGAAGCTTTCTTT
CDR3 protein: CSVVGDRGFRYTEAFF

J gene: TRBJ2-7
clone size: .
D gene: TRBD1
V gene: TRBV4-1
CDR3 DNA: TGCGCCAGCAGCCGGACAGGGGGGGTCGGTTCTTACGAGCAGTACTTC
CDR3 protein: CASSRTGGVGSYEQYF

J gene: TRBJ2-2
clone size: many
D gene: TRBD2
V gene: TRBV10-1
CDR3 DNA: TGCGCCAGCAGACTAGCGGGAGACACCGGGGAGCTGTTTTTT
CDR3 protein: CASRLAGDTGELFF